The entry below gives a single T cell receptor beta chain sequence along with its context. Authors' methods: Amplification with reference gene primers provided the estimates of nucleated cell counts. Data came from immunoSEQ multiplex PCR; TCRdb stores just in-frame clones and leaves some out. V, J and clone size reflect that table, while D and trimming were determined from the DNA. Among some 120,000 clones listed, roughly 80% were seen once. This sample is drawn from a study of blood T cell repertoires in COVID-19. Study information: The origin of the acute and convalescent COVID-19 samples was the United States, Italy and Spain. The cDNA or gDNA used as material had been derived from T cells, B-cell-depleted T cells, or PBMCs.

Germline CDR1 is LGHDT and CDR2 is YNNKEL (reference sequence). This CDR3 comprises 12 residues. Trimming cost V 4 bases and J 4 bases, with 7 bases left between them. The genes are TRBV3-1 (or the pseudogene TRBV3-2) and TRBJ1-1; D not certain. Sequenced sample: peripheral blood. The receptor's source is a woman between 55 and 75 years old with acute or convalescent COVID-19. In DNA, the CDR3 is TGTGCCAGCAGCCGAGGAGGCACTGAAGCTTTCTTT. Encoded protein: CASSRGGTEAFF.